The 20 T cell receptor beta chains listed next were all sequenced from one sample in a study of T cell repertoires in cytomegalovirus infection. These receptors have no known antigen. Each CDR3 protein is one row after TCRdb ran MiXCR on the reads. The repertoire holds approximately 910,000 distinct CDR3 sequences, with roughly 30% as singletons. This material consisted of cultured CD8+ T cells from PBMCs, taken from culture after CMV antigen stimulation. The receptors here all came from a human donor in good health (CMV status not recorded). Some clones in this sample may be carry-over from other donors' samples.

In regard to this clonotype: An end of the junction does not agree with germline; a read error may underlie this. CDR3 in DNA: TGCAGTGCTTATAACAGGGGGCTCTACAATGAGCTGTTCTTC. This codes for CSAYNRGLYNELFF. The chain joins TRBV20-1 to TRBJ2-1; 9 nucleotides match TRBD1. The germline V gene encodes CDR1 DFQATT and CDR2 SNEGSKA (reference sequence). CDR3 length equals 14 residues.

CDR3 nucleotide sequence: TGCAGCGTTGAAAGCATTTGGGACTACGAGCAGTACTTC. Its protein product is CSVESIWDYEQYF. V usage is TRBV29-1 and J usage is TRBJ2-7, with D unclear. The V and J ends lost 2 bases and 3 bases respectively, with 11 bases between them. CDR3 length equals 13 residues. Germline CDR1 is SQVTM and CDR2 is ANQGSEA.

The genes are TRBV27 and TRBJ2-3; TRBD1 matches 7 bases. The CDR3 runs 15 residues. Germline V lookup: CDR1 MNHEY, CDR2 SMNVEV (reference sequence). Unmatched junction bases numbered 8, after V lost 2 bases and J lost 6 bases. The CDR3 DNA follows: TGTGCCAGCAGTTTAGCGGACAGGCGATCCGATACGCAGTATTTT. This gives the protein CASSLADRRSDTQYF.

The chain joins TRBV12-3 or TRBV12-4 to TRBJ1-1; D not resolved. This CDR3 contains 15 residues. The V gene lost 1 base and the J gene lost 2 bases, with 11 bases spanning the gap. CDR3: CASSLGPKPNTEAFF. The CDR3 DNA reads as TGTGCCAGCAGTTTAGGTCCAAAACCAAACACTGAAGCTTTCTTT.

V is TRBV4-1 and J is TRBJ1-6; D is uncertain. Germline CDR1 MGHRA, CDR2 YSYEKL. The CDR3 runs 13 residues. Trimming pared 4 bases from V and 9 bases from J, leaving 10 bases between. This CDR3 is CASSPHQGSPLHF. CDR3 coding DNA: TGCGCCAGCAGCCCTCACCAAGGTTCACCCCTCCACTTT.

CDR3 in DNA: TGTGCCAGCAGTCCTGATCTAGCGGGGGGGAGCGAGCAGTTCTTC. Amino acids: CASSPDLAGGSEQFF. V gene TRBV28 combines with J gene TRBJ2-1; 12 nucleotides agree with TRBD2. Germline assignment: CDR1 MDHEN and CDR2 SYDVKM. This CDR3 is 15 amino acids long. V dropped 5 bases and J dropped 10; count of bases not matched to a gene: 9.

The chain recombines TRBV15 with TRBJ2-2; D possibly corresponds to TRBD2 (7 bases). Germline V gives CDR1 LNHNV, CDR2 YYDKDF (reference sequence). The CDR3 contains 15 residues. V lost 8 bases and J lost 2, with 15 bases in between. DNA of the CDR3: TGTGCCACCCTAGCGGACAGATCAAACACCGGGGAGCTGTTTTTT. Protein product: CATLADRSNTGELFF.

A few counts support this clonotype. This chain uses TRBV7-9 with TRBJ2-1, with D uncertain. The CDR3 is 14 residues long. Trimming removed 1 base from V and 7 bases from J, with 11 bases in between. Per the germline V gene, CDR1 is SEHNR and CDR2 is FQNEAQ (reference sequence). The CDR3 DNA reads TGTGCCAGCAGCTTAGGGTCCCGTTTAAATGAGCAGTTCTTC. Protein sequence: CASSLGSRLNEQFF. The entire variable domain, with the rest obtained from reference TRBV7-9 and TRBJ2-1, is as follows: DTGVSQNPRHKITKRGQNVTFRCDPISEHNRLYWYRQTLGQGPEFLTYFQNEAQLEKSRLLSDRFSAERPKGSFSTLEIQRTEQGDSAMYLCASSLGSRLNEQFFGPGTRLTVL.

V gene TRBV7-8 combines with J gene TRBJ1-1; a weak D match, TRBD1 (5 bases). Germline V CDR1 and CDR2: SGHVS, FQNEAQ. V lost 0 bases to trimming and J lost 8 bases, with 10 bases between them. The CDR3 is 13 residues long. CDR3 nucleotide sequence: TGTGCCAGCAGCTTAGCCTTGGGGCCCGAAGCTTTCTTT. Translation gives CASSLALGPEAFF.

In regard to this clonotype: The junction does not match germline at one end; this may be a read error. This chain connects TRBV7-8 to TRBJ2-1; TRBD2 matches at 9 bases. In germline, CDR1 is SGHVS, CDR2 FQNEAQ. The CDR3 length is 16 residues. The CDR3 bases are TGTGTCAGCAGCTTAGCGGGGCGGGGGGGCTCTAATGAGCAGTTCTTC. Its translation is CVSSLAGRGGSNEQFF.

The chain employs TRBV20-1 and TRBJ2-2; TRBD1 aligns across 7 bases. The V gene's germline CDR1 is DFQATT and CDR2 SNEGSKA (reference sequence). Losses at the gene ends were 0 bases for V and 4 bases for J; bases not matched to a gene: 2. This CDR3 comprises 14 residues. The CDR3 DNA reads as TGCAGTGCTAGAGATGGGGACAGCACCGGGGAGCTGTTTTTT. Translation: CSARDGDSTGELFF.

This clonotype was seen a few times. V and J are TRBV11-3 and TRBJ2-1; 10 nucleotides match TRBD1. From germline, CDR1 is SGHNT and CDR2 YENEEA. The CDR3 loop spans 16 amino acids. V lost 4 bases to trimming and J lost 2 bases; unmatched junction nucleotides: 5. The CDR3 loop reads CASSSPGQGTYNEQFF. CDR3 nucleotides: TGTGCCAGCAGCTCCCCGGGACAGGGGACCTACAATGAGCAGTTCTTC.

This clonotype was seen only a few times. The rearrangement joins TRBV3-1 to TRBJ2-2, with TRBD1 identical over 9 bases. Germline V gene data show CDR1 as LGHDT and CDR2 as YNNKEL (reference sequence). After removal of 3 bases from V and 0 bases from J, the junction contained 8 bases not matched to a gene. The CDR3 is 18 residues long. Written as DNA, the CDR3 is TGTGCCAGCAGCCATGACCGGGACAGGGTTTCGAACACCGGGGAGCTGTTTTTT. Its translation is CASSHDRDRVSNTGELFF.

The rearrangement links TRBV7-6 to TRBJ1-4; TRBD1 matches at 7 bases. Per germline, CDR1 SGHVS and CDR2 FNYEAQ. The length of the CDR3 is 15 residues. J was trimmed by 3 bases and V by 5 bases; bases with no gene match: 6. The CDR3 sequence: CASSAWDRSNEKLFF. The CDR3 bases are TGTGCCAGCAGCGCATGGGACAGATCTAATGAAAAACTGTTTTTT. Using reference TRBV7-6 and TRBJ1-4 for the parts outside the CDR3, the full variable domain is GAGVSQSPRYKVTKRGQDVALRCDPISGHVSLYWYRQALGQGPEFLTYFNYEAQQDKSGLPNDRFSAERPEGSISTLTIQRTEQRDSAMYRCASSAWDRSNEKLFFGSGTQLSVL.

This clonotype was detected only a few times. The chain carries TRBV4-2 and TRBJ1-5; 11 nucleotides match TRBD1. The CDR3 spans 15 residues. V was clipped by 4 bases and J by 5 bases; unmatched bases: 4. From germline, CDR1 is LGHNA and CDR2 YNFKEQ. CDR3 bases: TGTGCCAGCAGCCCTGGGACAGGGGGGGATCAGCCCCAGCATTTT. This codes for CASSPGTGGDQPQHF.

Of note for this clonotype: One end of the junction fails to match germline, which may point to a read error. The CDR3 region has the DNA TGTGTCAGCAGCTTAGGACAGTCGGGCGAAGAGACCCAGTACTTC. Protein product: CVSSLGQSGEETQYF. This rearrangement joins TRBV7-9 to TRBJ2-5; D perhaps matches TRBD1 (6 bases). The CDR3 has 15 residues. Germline V gene data show CDR1 as SEHNR and CDR2 as FQNEAQ (reference sequence).

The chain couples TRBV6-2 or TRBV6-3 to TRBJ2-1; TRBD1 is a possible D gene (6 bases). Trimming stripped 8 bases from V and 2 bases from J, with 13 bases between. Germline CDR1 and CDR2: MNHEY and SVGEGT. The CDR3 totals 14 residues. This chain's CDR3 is CASGQDSTYNEQFF. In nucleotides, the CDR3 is TGTGCCAGCGGGCAGGACAGTACCTACAATGAGCAGTTCTTC.

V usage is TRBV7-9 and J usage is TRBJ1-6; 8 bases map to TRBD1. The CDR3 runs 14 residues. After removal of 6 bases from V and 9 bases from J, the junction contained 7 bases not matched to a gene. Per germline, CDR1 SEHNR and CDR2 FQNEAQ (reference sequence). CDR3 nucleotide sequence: TGTGCCAGCAGGTATCAGGGGGCATCTTCACCCCTCCACTTT. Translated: CASRYQGASSPLHF.

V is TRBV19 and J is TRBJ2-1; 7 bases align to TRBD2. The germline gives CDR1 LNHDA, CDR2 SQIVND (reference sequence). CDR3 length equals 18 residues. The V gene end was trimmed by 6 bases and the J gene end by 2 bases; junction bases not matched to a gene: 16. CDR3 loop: CASSPRGGAPSAYNEQFF. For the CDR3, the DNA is TGTGCCAGTAGCCCGCGGGGAGGGGCGCCCAGCGCCTACAATGAGCAGTTCTTC.

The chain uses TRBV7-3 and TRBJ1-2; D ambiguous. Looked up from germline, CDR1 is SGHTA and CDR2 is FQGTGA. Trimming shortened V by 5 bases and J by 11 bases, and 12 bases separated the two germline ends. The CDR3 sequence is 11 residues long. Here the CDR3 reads CASSPEDSYTF. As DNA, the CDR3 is TGTGCCAGCAGCCCGGAGGACTCATACACCTTC.